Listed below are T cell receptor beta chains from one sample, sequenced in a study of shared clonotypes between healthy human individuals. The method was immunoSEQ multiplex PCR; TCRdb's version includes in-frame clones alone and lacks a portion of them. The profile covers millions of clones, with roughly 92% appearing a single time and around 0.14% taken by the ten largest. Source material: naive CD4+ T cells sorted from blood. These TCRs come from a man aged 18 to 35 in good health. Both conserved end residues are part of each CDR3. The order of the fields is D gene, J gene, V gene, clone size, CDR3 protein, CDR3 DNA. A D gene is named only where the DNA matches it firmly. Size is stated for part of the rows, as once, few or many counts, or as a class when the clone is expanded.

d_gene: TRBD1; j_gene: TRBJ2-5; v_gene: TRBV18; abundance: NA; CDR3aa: CASSPIGTEQETQYF; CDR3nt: TGTGCCAGCTCACCGATAGGGACAGAACAAGAGACCCAGTACTTC
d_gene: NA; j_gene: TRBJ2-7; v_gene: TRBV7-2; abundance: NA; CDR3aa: CASSFFWTHSYEQYF; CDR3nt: TGTGCCAGCAGCTTTTTCTGGACACACTCCTACGAGCAGTACTTC
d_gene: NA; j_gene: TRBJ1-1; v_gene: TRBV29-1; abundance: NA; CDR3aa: CSGAANTEAFF; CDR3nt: TGCAGCGGGGCGGCGAACACTGAAGCTTTCTTT
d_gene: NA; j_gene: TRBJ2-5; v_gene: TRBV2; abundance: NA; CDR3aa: CANSVWPEEETQYF; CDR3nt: TGTGCCAACAGTGTGTGGCCGGAGGAAGAGACCCAGTACTTC
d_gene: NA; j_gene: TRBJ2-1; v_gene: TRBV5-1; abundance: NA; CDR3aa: CASSLAAEQFF; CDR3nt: TGCGCCAGCAGCTTGGCCGCTGAGCAGTTCTTC
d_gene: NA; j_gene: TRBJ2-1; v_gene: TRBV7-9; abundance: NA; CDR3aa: CASSLKGAGAYNEQFF; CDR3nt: TGTGCCAGCAGCTTGAAGGGGGCGGGAGCCTACAATGAGCAGTTCTTC
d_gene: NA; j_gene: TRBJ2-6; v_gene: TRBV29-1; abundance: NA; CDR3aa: CSVAQEAGANVLTF; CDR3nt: TGCAGCGTTGCACAGGAGGCTGGGGCCAACGTCCTGACTTTC
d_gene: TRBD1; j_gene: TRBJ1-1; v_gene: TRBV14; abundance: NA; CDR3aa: CASSQVGGRGRDTEAFF; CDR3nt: TGTGCCAGCAGCCAAGTAGGAGGTAGGGGGCGGGACACTGAAGCTTTCTTT
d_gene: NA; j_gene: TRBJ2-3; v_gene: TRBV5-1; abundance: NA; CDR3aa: CASSWGASTDTQYF; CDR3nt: TGCGCCAGCAGCTGGGGAGCTAGCACAGATACGCAGTATTTT
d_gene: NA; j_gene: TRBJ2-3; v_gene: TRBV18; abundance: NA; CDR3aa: CASSPTKDLTMPQYF; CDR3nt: TGTGCCAGCTCACCAACTAAGGACCTAACAATGCCGCAGTATTTT
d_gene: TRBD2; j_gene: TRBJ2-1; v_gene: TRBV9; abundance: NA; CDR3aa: CASSVEVRASGGAIEQFF; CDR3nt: TGTGCCAGCAGCGTAGAAGTGAGGGCTAGCGGGGGGGCAATTGAGCAGTTCTTC
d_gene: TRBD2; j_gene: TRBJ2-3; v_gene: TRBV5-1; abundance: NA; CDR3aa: CASSLAGTSGTDTQYF; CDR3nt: TGCGCCAGCAGCTTGGCCGGGACTAGCGGCACAGATACGCAGTATTTT
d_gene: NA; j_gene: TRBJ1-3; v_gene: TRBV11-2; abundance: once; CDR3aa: CASSLDRLWSGNTIYF; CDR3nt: TGTGCCAGCAGCTTAGATCGGCTTTGGTCTGGAAACACCATATATTTT
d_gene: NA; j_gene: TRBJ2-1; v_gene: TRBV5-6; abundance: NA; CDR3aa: CASSGGEQFF; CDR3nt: TGTGCCAGCAGCGGAGGGGAGCAGTTCTTC
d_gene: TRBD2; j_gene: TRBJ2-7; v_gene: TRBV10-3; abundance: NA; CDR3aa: CAIDGEAGGPHEQYF; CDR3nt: TGTGCCATCGACGGGGAAGCGGGAGGGCCCCACGAGCAGTACTTC
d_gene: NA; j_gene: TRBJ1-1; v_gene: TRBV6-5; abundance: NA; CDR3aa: CASTSTENTEAFF; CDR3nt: TGTGCCAGCACCTCAACAGAGAACACTGAAGCTTTCTTT
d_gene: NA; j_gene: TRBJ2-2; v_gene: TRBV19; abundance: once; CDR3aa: CASSIGGLGGFTGELFF; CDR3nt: TGTGCCAGTAGTATTGGTGGACTCGGGGGTTTCACCGGGGAGCTGTTTTTT
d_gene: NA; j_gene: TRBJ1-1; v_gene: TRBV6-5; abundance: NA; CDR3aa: CASSYSGWTNTEAFF; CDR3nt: TGTGCCAGCAGTTACTCGGGGTGGACGAACACTGAAGCTTTCTTT
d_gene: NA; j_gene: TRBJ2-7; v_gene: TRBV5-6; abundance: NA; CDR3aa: CASSEQAAYNYEQYF; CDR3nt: TGTGCCAGCAGCGAACAGGCGGCTTATAACTACGAGCAGTACTTC
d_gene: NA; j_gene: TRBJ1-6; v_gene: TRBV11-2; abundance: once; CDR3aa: CASSPQEGNSPLHF; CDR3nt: TGTGCCAGCAGCCCACAGGAGGGTAATTCACCCCTCCACTTT
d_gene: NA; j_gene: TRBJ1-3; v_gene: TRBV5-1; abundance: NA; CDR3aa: CASRGGSSGNTIYF; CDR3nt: TGCGCCAGCAGGGGCGGGAGCTCTGGAAACACCATATATTTT
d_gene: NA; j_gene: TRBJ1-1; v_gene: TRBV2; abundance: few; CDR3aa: CASSERRNTEAFF; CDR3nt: TGTGCCAGCAGTGAACGGCGGAACACTGAAGCTTTCTTT
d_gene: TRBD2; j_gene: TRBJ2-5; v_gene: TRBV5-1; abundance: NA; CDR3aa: CASSLGYTTSGRAETQYF; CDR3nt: TGCGCCAGCTCCCTCGGGTATACTACTAGCGGGAGGGCCGAGACCCAGTACTTC
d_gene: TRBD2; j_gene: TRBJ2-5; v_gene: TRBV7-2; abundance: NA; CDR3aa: CASSPSGALLKETQYF; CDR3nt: TGTGCCAGCAGCCCTAGCGGGGCCCTCCTCAAAGAGACCCAGTACTTC
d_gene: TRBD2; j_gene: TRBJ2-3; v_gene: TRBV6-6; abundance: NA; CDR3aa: CASSSLAVGNTQYF; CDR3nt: TGTGCCAGCAGTTCCCTAGCGGTGGGGAATACGCAGTATTTT
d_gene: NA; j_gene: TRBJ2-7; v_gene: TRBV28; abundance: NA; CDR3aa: CASSLFQGGYEQYF; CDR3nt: TGTGCCAGCAGTTTATTCCAGGGGGGGTACGAGCAGTACTTC
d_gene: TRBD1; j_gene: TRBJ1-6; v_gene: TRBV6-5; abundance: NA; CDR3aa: CASSRTGANSPLHF; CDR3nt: TGTGCCAGCAGTAGGACAGGAGCTAATTCACCCCTCCACTTT
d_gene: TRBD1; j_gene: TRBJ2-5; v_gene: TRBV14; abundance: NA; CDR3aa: CASSQAGTGEETQYF; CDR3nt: TGTGCCAGCAGCCAAGCGGGGACAGGGGAAGAGACCCAGTACTTC
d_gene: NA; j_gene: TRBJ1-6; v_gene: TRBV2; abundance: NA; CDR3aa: CASSAEAMGSPLHF; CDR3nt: TGTGCCAGCAGTGCCGAGGCGATGGGTTCACCCCTCCACTTT
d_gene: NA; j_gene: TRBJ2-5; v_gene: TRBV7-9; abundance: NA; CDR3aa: CASRLEPGRFNQETQYF; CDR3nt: TGTGCCAGCAGGTTGGAGCCCGGCAGGTTTAATCAAGAGACCCAGTACTTC
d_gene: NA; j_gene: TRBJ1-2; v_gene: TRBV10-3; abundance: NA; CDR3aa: CAISEGDYGYTF; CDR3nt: TGTGCCATCAGTGAAGGGGACTATGGCTACACCTTC
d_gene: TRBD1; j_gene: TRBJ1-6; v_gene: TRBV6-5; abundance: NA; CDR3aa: CASSPGTGIRSPLHF; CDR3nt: TGTGCCAGCAGTCCCGGGACAGGGATTAGATCACCCCTCCACTTT
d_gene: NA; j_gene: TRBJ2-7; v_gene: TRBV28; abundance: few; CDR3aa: CASMGNPLEQYF; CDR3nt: TGTGCCAGCATGGGGAACCCCCTCGAGCAGTACTTC